The 24 T cell receptor beta chains in this list originate from one sample, sequenced in a study of T cells in localized non-small cell lung cancer. Profiled with immunoSEQ multiplex PCR; TCRdb holds only in-frame clones, not every one. This table has under 55,000 clones, around 80% appearing once. The source material was PBMCs, sampled before any cancer treatment. Receptors originate from a woman aged 40-69 years with stage II lung adenocarcinoma.

J is TRBJ1-5 and V is TRBV30; unclear D gene. Between the trimmed V and J ends, which lost 3 bases and 2 bases, there was a span of 11 bases. Looked up from germline, CDR1 is GTSNPN and CDR2 is SVGIG (reference sequence). The CDR3 is 14 residues long. CDR3 nucleotide sequence: TGTGCCTGGAGCGCCGCGCAGGGCAATCAGCCCCAGCATTTT. This translates into CAWSAAQGNQPQHF.

CDR3 residues: CASSLSGTGEVGELFF. CDR3 bases: TGTGCCAGCAGTTTATCGGGGACAGGGGAGGTCGGGGAGCTGTTTTTT. The J gene is TRBJ2-2, the V gene TRBV28; 10 bases line up with TRBD1. The germline gives CDR1 MDHEN, CDR2 SYDVKM. CDR3 length: 16 residues. V lost 1 base to trimming and J lost 7 bases; unmatched junction nucleotides: 6. Full variable domain (outside the CDR3, taken from reference TRBV28 and TRBJ2-2): DVKVTQSSRYLVKRTGEKVFLECVQDMDHENMFWYRQDPGLGLRLIYFSYDVKMKEKGDIPEGYSVSREKKERFSLILESASTNQTSMYLCASSLSGTGEVGELFFGEGSRLTVL.

The chain has TRBV28 and TRBJ1-1; 8 bases are shared with TRBD1. CDR1 and CDR2 from the germline V gene are MDHEN and SYDVKM. CDR3 length: 12 amino acids. V dropped 11 bases and J dropped 6; count of bases not matched to a gene: 8. In nucleotides, the CDR3 is TGTGCCGGCCGGACAGGGAAATCTGAAGCTTTCTTT. Translation: CAGRTGKSEAFF.

This clone is a singleton in its sample. V and J are TRBV18 and TRBJ1-4, with a tentative D call TRBD1 (5 bases). Germline V CDR1 and CDR2: KGHSH, LQKENI. This CDR3 region has 16 residues. V lost 1 base and J 7 bases, leaving 16 bases between the germline ends. The CDR3 DNA reads as TGTGCCAGCTCACCACGCGGTGGGGGGTTAAGTGAAAAACTGTTTTTT. This encodes CASSPRGGGLSEKLFF. The variable domain in full, with the rest retrieved from reference TRBV18 and TRBJ1-4, is NAGVMQNPRHLVRRRGQEARLRCSPMKGHSHVYWYRQLPEEGLKFMVYLQKENIIDESGMPKERFSAEFPKEGPSILRIQQVVRGDSAAYFCASSPRGGGLSEKLFFGSGTQLSVL.

This clone was seen once. This chain uses TRBV6-6 with TRBJ2-2; D remains ambiguous. The V and J ends lost 1 base and 6 bases respectively, with 6 bases between them. This CDR3 region has 13 residues. Germline lookup yields CDR1 MNHNY and CDR2 SVGAGI (reference sequence). The DNA of the CDR3 is TGTGCCAGCAGTTACTGGAGCGCCGGGGAGCTGTTTTTT. Protein: CASSYWSAGELFF.

The chain joins TRBV18 to TRBJ2-2; D unclear. This CDR3 has 14 amino acids. Germline V lookup: CDR1 KGHSH, CDR2 LQKENI. V lost 2 bases to trimming and J lost 4 bases, with 8 bases between them. The CDR3 DNA reads TGTGCCAGCTCACCAAATTCGGGCACCGGGGAGCTGTTTTTT. As protein: CASSPNSGTGELFF.

CDR3: CASRPDRVNTEAFF. In DNA form, the CDR3 reads TGTGCCAGCAGGCCTGACAGGGTAAACACTGAAGCTTTCTTT. The chain joins TRBV11-2 to TRBJ1-1, with 7 bases that match TRBD1. CDR3 length: 14 amino acids. V was clipped by 6 bases and J by 2 bases; unmatched bases: 6. Germline V gene lookup returns CDR1 SGHAT and CDR2 FQNNGV. The full variable domain, rest sourced from reference TRBV11-2 and TRBJ1-1, is EAGVAQSPRYKIIEKRQSVAFWCNPISGHATLYWYQQILGQGPKLLIQFQNNGVVDDSQLPKDRFSAERLKGVDSTLKIQPAKLEDSAVYLCASRPDRVNTEAFFGQGTRLTVV.

This clone is labeled medium-sized. Additional DNA sequences in this sample encode the identical CDR3. The rearrangement links TRBV7-3 to TRBJ1-1; no reliable D call. This CDR3 has 13 residues. Per the germline V gene, CDR1 is SGHTA and CDR2 is FQGTGA. Trimming left V 1 base short and J 3 bases short, with 6 bases between. The CDR3 nucleotides are TGTGCCAGCAGCTTAAGTTTGGACACTGAAGCTTTCTTT. This sequence encodes CASSLSLDTEAFF.

This chain uses TRBV4-2 with TRBJ2-6; maybe TRBD2 (6 bases). Germline V gene sequence: CDR1 LGHNA, CDR2 YNFKEQ. V shed 3 bases and J shed 0 bases, with 15 bases lying between them. The CDR3 contains 18 residues. The chain's CDR3 is CASSHPGTAVSGANVLTF. The CDR3 bases are TGTGCCAGCAGCCACCCCGGGACTGCTGTCTCTGGGGCCAACGTCCTGACTTTC.

The chain combines TRBV28 with TRBJ2-3; TRBD1 matches at 9 bases. The CDR3 totals 15 residues. In germline, CDR1 is MDHEN, CDR2 SYDVKM. The V and J ends lost 6 bases and 2 bases, in that order; junction bases with no gene match: 6. Here the CDR3 reads CASSPWTGDTDTQYF. The CDR3 DNA reads TGTGCCAGCAGCCCCTGGACAGGGGACACAGATACGCAGTATTTT. Variable domain in full (rest from reference TRBV28 and TRBJ2-3): DVKVTQSSRYLVKRTGEKVFLECVQDMDHENMFWYRQDPGLGLRLIYFSYDVKMKEKGDIPEGYSVSREKKERFSLILESASTNQTSMYLCASSPWTGDTDTQYFGPGTRLTVL.

This sequence joins TRBV10-3 and TRBJ1-5; 10 bases match TRBD1. The germline CDR1 and CDR2 sequences are ENHRY and SYGVKD. CDR3 length: 12 residues. Trimming removed 10 bases from V and 7 bases from J; junction bases left unmatched: 4. In nucleotides, the CDR3 is TGTGCCAGCGGGACAGGGGACCAGCCCCAGCATTTT. This sequence encodes CASGTGDQPQHF.

This clone turned up a few times. The chain uses TRBV9 and TRBJ2-4; TRBD1 agrees at 12 bases. This CDR3 is 18 amino acids long. The V gene end was trimmed by 4 bases and the J gene end by 0 bases; junction bases not matched to a gene: 8. Germline assignment: CDR1 SGDLS and CDR2 YYNGEE. The CDR3 reads CASSSGTGGYLAKNIQYF. The DNA of the CDR3 is TGTGCCAGCAGCTCCGGGACAGGGGGCTACTTAGCCAAAAACATTCAGTACTTC.

The V call is TRBV9, the J call TRBJ2-5; 9 bases align to TRBD1. Germline loops: CDR1 SGDLS, CDR2 YYNGEE. There are 15 residues in the CDR3. V gave up 2 bases and J gave up 4 bases; unmatched junction bases: 6. The CDR3, as DNA: TGTGCCAGCAGCGTTGACACAGGGGGCAGAGAGACCCAGTACTTC. Translating gives CASSVDTGGRETQYF. The complete variable domain, with remaining parts taken from reference TRBV9 and TRBJ2-5, reads DSGVTQTPKHLITATGQRVTLRCSPRSGDLSVYWYQQSLDQGLQFLIQYYNGEERAKGNILERFSAQQFPDLHSELNLSSLELGDSALYFCASSVDTGGRETQYFGPGTRLLVL.

CDR3 sequence reads: CASSLARGQPQHF. The CDR3 DNA reads as TGTGCCAGCAGCTTAGCTCGCGGTCAGCCCCAGCATTTT. This chain joins TRBV7-2 and TRBJ1-5; no reliable D call. Germline V CDR1 and CDR2: SGHTA, FQGNSA. The CDR3 consists of 13 residues. Trimming removed 0 bases from V and 6 bases from J, with 6 bases in between. Variable domain in full (rest from reference TRBV7-2 and TRBJ1-5): GAGVSQSPSNKVTEKGKDVELRCDPISGHTALYWYRQSLGQGLEFLIYFQGNSAPDKSGLPSDRFSAERTGGSVSTLTIQRTQQEDSAVYLCASSLARGQPQHFGDGTRLSIL.

This clone was detected only a few times. The chain recombines TRBV6-4 with TRBJ1-2; the D is unclear. The germline V gene has CDR1 MRHNA and CDR2 SNTAGT. The CDR3 spans 17 residues. V lost 6 bases to trimming and J lost 0 bases, with 20 bases between them. In DNA form, the CDR3 reads TGTGCCAGCAGGGCGGAGGGTACAATGGGGTCTAACTATGGCTACACCTTC. This sequence encodes CASRAEGTMGSNYGYTF.

Regarding this clone: Within the sample, other DNA sequences also encode this same CDR3. This chain links TRBV6-5 with TRBJ1-2, with D unresolved. The CDR3 runs 14 residues. The V end lost 0 bases, the J end lost 0 bases, and 5 bases lay between the germline ends. Germline V CDR1 and CDR2: MNHEY, SVGAGI. CDR3 DNA: TGTGCCAGCAGTTACTCGGGCTCTAACTATGGCTACACCTTC. Amino acids: CASSYSGSNYGYTF.

This clone showed up just once. This chain joins TRBV7-2 and TRBJ1-5, with D possibly matching TRBD1 (6 bases). There are 15 residues in the CDR3. Germline V lookup: CDR1 SGHTA, CDR2 FQGNSA. V was shortened by 4 bases and J by 3 bases, with 13 bases between the two germline ends. The CDR3 region is CASSSDSTHNQPQHF. The CDR3 DNA is TGTGCCAGCAGCTCGGACAGCACCCACAATCAGCCCCAGCATTTT.

The chain employs TRBV5-6 and TRBJ1-1, with D tentatively TRBD1 (5 bases). The ends were cut back, 7 bases at V and 1 base at J, with 23 bases in the middle. The CDR3 has 17 residues. The germline V gene encodes CDR1 SGHDT and CDR2 YYEEEE. Written as DNA, the CDR3 is TGTGCCAGCCTCTTAATTAAGACAGCATATCGGAACACTGAAGCTTTCTTT. The encoded protein is CASLLIKTAYRNTEAFF.

The V gene is TRBV6-5, the J gene TRBJ1-5, with TRBD1 identical over 9 bases. V lost 0 bases to trimming and J lost 5 bases; unmatched junction nucleotides: 2. Germline loops: CDR1 MNHEY, CDR2 SVGAGI. The CDR3 totals 15 residues. CDR3 protein: CASSYSWDRDQPQHF. CDR3 in DNA: TGTGCCAGCAGTTACTCATGGGACAGGGATCAGCCCCAGCATTTT.

About this clone itself: At one end, the junction sequence differs from germline, possibly due to a read error. DNA for the CDR3: TGCGCCAGCAGCTTGGATCCGCAGGGGAGTTTCGGCTTC. It yields the protein CASSLDPQGSFGF. J is TRBJ1-2 and V is TRBV5-1, with D perhaps matching TRBD1 (6 bases). The CDR3 is 13 residues long. From germline, CDR1 is SGHRS and CDR2 YFSETQ.

This clone has only a few counts. This chain links TRBV29-1 with TRBJ2-7; D ambiguous. The CDR3 totals 13 residues. Trimming took off 0 bases at V and 3 bases at J, with 9 bases between the two ends. The germline CDR1 and CDR2 sequences are SQVTM and ANQGSEA. The DNA of the CDR3 is TGCAGCGTTGAAGACCCCCACAGCTACGAGCAGTACTTC. Protein: CSVEDPHSYEQYF.

Only a few counts were recorded for this clone. This rearrangement joins TRBV6-5 to TRBJ2-7; D gene unclear. The CDR3 runs to 14 residues. V was shortened by 0 bases and J by 2 bases, with 8 bases between the two germline ends. Germline CDR1 MNHEY, CDR2 SVGAGI. The DNA for the CDR3 is TGTGCCAGCAGTTACTCGAGTAAACCCTACGAGCAGTACTTC. As protein: CASSYSSKPYEQYF.

The table lists this clone with a count of one. The V and J genes are TRBV5-1 and TRBJ1-1; 7 bases are shared with TRBD1. From germline, CDR1 is SGHRS and CDR2 YFSETQ. The CDR3 runs to 14 residues. Trimming cost V 1 base and J 8 bases; bases outside gene matches: 8. CDR3 residues: CASSLSGTALEAFF. The CDR3 coding sequence is TGCGCCAGCAGCTTGTCCGGGACAGCCCTAGAAGCTTTCTTT.

CDR3 residues: CASSLGLAGLQETQYF. The CDR3 bases are TGCGCCAGCAGCCTCGGACTAGCGGGGCTACAAGAGACCCAGTACTTC. This chain joins TRBV5-1 and TRBJ2-5; 12 positions agree with TRBD2. After removal of 4 bases from V and 2 bases from J, the junction contained 6 bases not matched to a gene. CDR3 length: 16 residues. The germline V gene encodes CDR1 SGHRS and CDR2 YFSETQ.